The T cell receptor beta chain described here comes from a study of cytomegalovirus exposure and HLA in healthy donors (dated by TCRdb to 2015 to 2018). Study-wide context: An earlier analysis of 587 of the donors reported roughly 300 Gb of sequence data and 100 million to 120 million unique TCR beta sequences obtained from approximately 180 million T cells. Around 320 gigabases of sequencing data and some 85 million unique TCR sequences were included in an early release covering roughly 600 HLA-typed donors. Among the 398 genotyped donors, approximately 82% belonged to the genetic ancestry cluster associated with self-reported Caucasian donors. The study was designed to test whether signatures of past pathogen exposure could be identified by cataloging public T cell receptors. The T cell repertoires of under 700 subjects were profiled by immunosequencing and related to cytomegalovirus serostatus. Along with the approximately 700-subject first cohort, a separate validation cohort of roughly 110 different subjects was used. The study combined high-throughput TCR immunosequencing, statistical association of individual TCRs with disease status, and machine learning to predict cytomegalovirus infection status. In a later analysis, previously published TCR beta repertoires from fewer than 750 donors were re-analyzed and high-resolution HLA genotyping was added so that TCR occurrence patterns could be studied. In the later analysis, no new phenotypic data were used to find candidate immune exposures; instead, reliance was placed on TCR beta sequences and their occurrence across donors. In an earlier analysis of several hundred of the donors, high-throughput TCR beta sequencing was used to judge whether each TCR beta V gene segment behaved as functional or pseudogenic. Alongside the repertoire data, information on donor age, sex, ethnicity and CMV serostatus was compiled. In a later genetic analysis, genome-wide SNP genotypes for about 60% of the 666 donors were used, and that subset was treated as a discovery cohort. All discovery cohort repertoires had been generated on a single sequencing platform. Both class I and class II loci were covered by HLA typing, at four-digit resolution. The number of typed donors differed by locus: roughly 620-640 for A, B, C, DRB1 and DQB1; some 500 for DQA1; approximately 600 for DPA1; and roughly 470 for DPB1. Four to six DR-DQ haplotypes were handled as single units for association and clustering, since linkage in the cohort was strong. Among some 400 genotyped donors of the cohort, an average of roughly 230,000 unique TCR beta nucleotide sequences was sequenced per donor, of which about 19% were non-productive.

Library construction relied on the immunoSEQ multiplex PCR assay. For the multiplex PCR, a mixture combining 60 forward primers for TCR Vbeta segments and 13 reverse primers for TCR Jbeta segments was used. The CDR3 region of rearranged TCR beta genes was amplified from genomic DNA with a multiplex PCR assay. The amplified TCR beta libraries were sequenced on the Illumina HiSeq System as 87-base-pair reads. On the study's bioinformatics: A later analysis tallied about 77 million unique TCR beta chains across the roughly 610 repertoires, and some 10 million of those chains were shared by two or more donors. To remove PCR and sequencing errors, raw reads were error-corrected and collapsed into unique sequences using a nearest-neighbor algorithm that merged closely related sequences. Alignment of CDR3 sequences to IMGT reference sequences was used to assign V, D and J gene segments. For a sequence to be retained, a match of at least six nucleotides to both a V gene segment and a J gene segment was required. Rearrangements were called productive when the CDR3 lacked stop codons and stayed in frame with V and J; all others were non-productive. CDR3 was defined according to IMGT convention as the region running from the second conserved V-encoded cysteine to the conserved J-encoded phenylalanine. Sequences without an unambiguous match to a single V gene segment were excluded from the earlier analysis of about 640 of the donors. In an earlier analysis of 500 to 750 of the donors, V segments were called functional above 56.7% productive rearrangements and were called segregating when the between-donor standard deviation exceeded 5%. A statistical classification framework was built to diagnose cytomegalovirus status from the catalog of TCR beta chain sequences. V and J gene assignment, in a later analysis, came from comparing TCR nucleotide sequences with IMGT/GENE-DB human TR gene sequences. Using the TCRdist pipeline, a later analysis assigned CDR3 sequences along with most-parsimonious VDJ recombination scenarios. In a later analysis, each TCR beta chain was defined by its CDR3 amino acid sequence together with its V-gene family, and reads lacking a unique V-gene family were excluded. A later analysis removed 550 to 650 highly shared, low-generation-probability nucleotide sequences to deal with suspected cross-contamination and a sequencing artifact. In a later analysis, a clonal expansion index was calculated for each public chain from normalized within-repertoire ranks of inferred template counts. In a later analysis, generation probabilities were computed with a VDJ recombination model fitted to out-of-frame rearrangements, and the resulting probabilities were checked against IGoR. In a later analysis, hypergeometric tests were used to score TCR-TCR, TCR-HLA and TCR-CMV co-occurrence, with a repertoire-size bias correction applied to TCR pairs. To estimate false discovery rates, a later analysis permuted the HLA or CMV assignments 20 times. In a later analysis, co-occurring TCRs were grouped using DBSCAN, and TCRdist sequence similarity was added for clustering within HLA-allele-positive subsets. For co-occurrence clustering, repertoires with fewer than 30,000 or more than 120,000 public chains were excluded, along with 5 or 6 repertoires with anomalous nucleotide sharing. The table comes from immuneACCESS by way of TCRdb, which keeps in-frame sequences with V and J called. Part of the clones is missing from these tables; in studies checked, under half for an unresolved V gene and the rest for unknown reasons. V and J calls and clone size follow that table, whereas D and trimming were derived from the DNA. Within this sample are roughly 100,000 clones, with 65% to 80% of them counted one time only. The ten largest clones represent roughly 7.7% of the sample.

A word on this clone: Its target antigen remains unknown. No base-level quality is on record; no much larger clone is a single base apart.

Broader findings and caveats from the paper: A later analysis found that TCR association rates varied across HLA loci, with DRB1 alleles showing the most associated TCRs and HLA-C alleles the fewest. A cluster of highly shared sequence variants was judged likely to be a technical artifact of the sequencing pipeline. In vitro tests confirmed that a few of the cytomegalovirus-associated TCR beta chains recognize cytomegalovirus antigens. A later analysis found that HLA-associated TCR beta chains were more clonally expanded and had lower generation probabilities than equally common non-associated chains. This cohort had only TCR beta chains sequenced, and the lack of alpha or paired-chain data limited which features could be detected. The only immune exposure information available for the cohort was CMV serostatus. Most TCR sequences were seen in very few donors, while some public TCRs were found in many individuals. The authors suggested that the approach could potentially be generalized to other disease states and immunological phenotypes. A further reported finding was that TCR beta sequences accurately predicted the HLA-A and HLA-B alleles for most subjects in the first cohort. According to a later analysis, most CMV-associated TCR beta chains appeared to be HLA-restricted, and the HLA associations seemed to be driven largely by CMV exposure. A total of 150 to 200 TCR beta chains were listed by the study as associated with cytomegalovirus. In a later analysis, more than 15,000 TCR beta sequences were associated with specific HLA alleles at a false discovery rate of 0.05. Linkage disequilibrium might explain the correlated functional status among segregating V segments, but an unknown experimental factor could not be ruled out. In both the original and validation cohorts, the classifier was reported to diagnose cytomegalovirus status with high specificity and sensitivity. Compared with the roughly 670-donor mean, donors in an Asian-associated ancestry cluster had fewer N-insertions in productive TCRs, according to a later genetic analysis. Some IMGT-functional V segments, including TRBV6-2 and TRBV6-3, could not be distinguished by the 87-base-pair reads and were therefore excluded. Because some donors lacked HLA typing at each locus, the association tests relied only on the typed subset. A later genetic analysis associated a missense DCLRE1C variant with V-gene and J-gene trimming of TCR beta chains, and an independent cohort replicated the association. Strong co-occurrence of HLA alleles, especially DR and DQ, made assigning TCR associations to individual alleles difficult. The earlier analysis of 587 of the donors excluded some 15 rarely observed V segments, including chromosome 9 orphons, because counts were too low. According to a later analysis, parvovirus B19, influenza, CMV and Epstein-Barr virus appeared linked to several top co-occurrence clusters. Presence/absence analyses assumed roughly uniform sequencing depth across donors, an assumption that may not hold. In an earlier analysis of some 500 of the donors, most TCR beta V segments were observed in productive rearrangements about 87% or about 30% of the time, broadly matching IMGT annotations.

The cohort was made up of approximately 700 healthy bone marrow donors. At the time of sampling, every cohort member was nominally healthy, though immune exposures that went unrecorded were likely present. The donor tested CMV seropositive and was one of the 289 seropositive cohort members. Each donor provided a peripheral blood sample, and peripheral blood mononuclear cells were used for TCR beta sequencing. Genomic DNA extraction from the blood cell samples was performed with the Qiagen DNeasy Blood Extraction Kit. Taken from the germline V gene (reference sequence), the CDR1 and CDR2 loops are MNHEY and SMNVEV. V and J are trimmed by 3 bases and 3 bases, and the gene matches miss 2 bases of the junction. The CDR3, from cysteine to phenylalanine, totals 15 residues. Only the CDR3 DNA stays, 45 bases, in frame from base 1.

This receptor was obtained from a man between 40 and 49 years old in good health and CMV-seropositive. The sequenced sample was PBMCs. The rearranged chain carries TRBV27 and TRBJ2-1, and 10 junctional nucleotides match TRBD2. The bases read TGTGCCAGCAGTTTGAGGACTAGCGGCTACAATGAGCAGTTCTTC. It encodes CASSLRTSGYNEQFF.